The entry below gives a single T cell receptor (beta chain) sequence along with its context. This sample stems from a study of long-term antiretroviral therapy in people with HIV. Looking at the study overall: The earliest samples came from an era when ART typically awaited falling CD4 counts.

The authors ran the immunoSEQ assay, v3.0, at survey level. TCRdb's table, derived via immunoSEQ multiplex PCR, lists solely in-frame clones and lacks some. Of approximately 35,000 clones listed, around three quarters are singletons. This CDR3 is 14 amino acids long. Germline V gene lookup returns CDR1 SGHAT and CDR2 FQDESV (reference sequence). Unmatched junction bases numbered 5, after V lost 1 base and J lost 5 bases. The chain joins TRBV11-1 to TRBJ2-7; 7 bases fit TRBD2. Sequenced here: unsorted PBMCs, sampled 2 years after starting antiretroviral therapy. The TCR sequence derives from a woman aged 45-65 years with HIV. The DNA of the CDR3 is TGTGCCAGCAGCTTAGGACTAGCTTGGGACGAGCAGTACTTC. Translation: CASSLGLAWDEQYF.